The 18 T cell receptor beta chains below come from one sample, sequenced in a study of memory CD4+ T cells and cytomegalovirus serostatus. The sort gate was single viable CD3+CD4+CD8-CD45RO+ cells for memory CD4+ T cells. Here immunoSEQ multiplex PCR was the method, and the copy in TCRdb shows in-frame clones only, minus some. The sample contains roughly 48,000 clones, around four fifths of which appear only once. The material sequenced was memory CD4+ T cells from blood. The receptors originated from an adult in good health and CMV-seropositive.

The gene calls are TRBV5-1 and TRBJ2-6, with unresolved D. V lost 1 base and J lost 2, with 7 bases in between. CDR3 length: 15 residues. Per the germline V gene, CDR1 is SGHRS and CDR2 is YFSETQ. CDR3 bases: TGCGCCAGCAGCTTGACAGTCCCTGGGGCCAACGTCCTGACTTTC. Amino acids: CASSLTVPGANVLTF.

The chain links TRBV12-5 to TRBJ2-3; 10 bases line up with TRBD2. The trim removed 5 bases at V and 2 bases at J, leaving 10 bases unmatched. This CDR3 has 17 amino acids. CDR1 and CDR2 (germline): LGHNT, FRNRAP. CDR3 region: CASGTQGLAAHTDTQYF. The CDR3 DNA reads TGTGCTAGTGGTACCCAAGGACTAGCGGCTCACACAGATACGCAGTATTTT.

The genes are TRBV11-1 and TRBJ2-3; 12 nucleotides match TRBD2. Germline lookup yields CDR1 SGHAT and CDR2 FQDESV (reference sequence). The trim removed 5 bases at V and 8 bases at J, leaving 11 bases unmatched. CDR3 length: 16 residues. CDR3 loop: CASSPGLAGSYGTQYF. CDR3 coding DNA: TGTGCCAGCAGCCCTGGACTAGCGGGGTCGTACGGTACGCAGTATTTT.

This chain joins TRBV6-5 and TRBJ2-1, with 12 bases aligning to TRBD1. The CDR3 covers 15 residues. Germline assignment: CDR1 MNHEY and CDR2 SVGAGI. With V trimmed by 10 bases and J by 8 bases, 12 bases remained unmatched. In nucleotides, the CDR3 is TGTGCCACCCGGGGACAGGGGGCTTCAATGGATGAGCAGTTCTTC. It translates to CATRGQGASMDEQFF.

The chain has TRBV21-1 and TRBJ1-2. TRBV21-1 is tagged as a pseudogene. There are 11 residues in the CDR3. The CDR3 protein is CASSPQRSYTF. The CDR3 DNA sequence: TGTGCCAGCAGCCCGCAACGTAGCTACACCTTC.

This sequence joins TRBV2 and TRBJ2-3; tentative D call: TRBD1 (5 bases). Per the germline V gene, CDR1 is SNHLY and CDR2 is FYNNEI. The CDR3 runs 15 residues. With 3 bases removed from V and 4 bases from J, the gap between germline ends came to 14 bases. CDR3 loop: CASSEGRVGADTQYF. The CDR3 DNA reads TGTGCCAGCAGTGAGGGCAGGGTAGGGGCAGATACGCAGTATTTT.

The chain is built from TRBV19 and TRBJ1-1; possible D gene TRBD1, 5 bases. Germline CDR1 and CDR2: LNHDA and SQIVND (reference sequence). The V and J ends lost 8 bases and 11 bases respectively, with 21 bases between them. CDR3 length equals 13 residues. CDR3 loop: CASSPGPRAIAFF. In DNA, the CDR3 is TGTGCCAGTTCGCCGGGACCCAGAGCTATTGCTTTCTTT.

J is TRBJ1-6 and V is TRBV4-1, with TRBD1 matching over 10 bases. CDR1 is MGHRA and CDR2 is YSYEKL in the germline V gene. Losses at the gene ends were 5 bases for V and 9 bases for J; bases not matched to a gene: 4. This CDR3 is built from 14 residues. DNA of the CDR3: TGCGCCAGCAGCGTGGGACAGGGGAGTTCACCCCTCCACTTT. As protein: CASSVGQGSSPLHF.

This chain uses TRBV7-8 with TRBJ2-3; no clear D gene. Germline loops: CDR1 SGHVS, CDR2 FQNEAQ. This CDR3 region has 14 residues. V was shortened by 2 bases and J by 1 base, with 7 bases between the two germline ends. This chain's CDR3 is CASSLIGGTDTQYF. DNA of the CDR3: TGTGCCAGCAGCTTAATTGGGGGCACAGATACGCAGTATTTT.

The V gene is TRBV28, the J gene TRBJ1-1; the D gene is possibly TRBD1 (6 bases). Between the trimmed V and J ends, which lost 7 bases and 8 bases, there was a span of 14 bases. Germline-derived CDR1 and CDR2 are MDHEN and SYDVKM. This CDR3 has 12 amino acids. The CDR3 loop is CASKLTGTEAFF. The CDR3 DNA is TGTGCCAGCAAATTAACAGGGACAGAAGCTTTCTTT.

The chain has TRBV28 and TRBJ2-3; D may be TRBD1 or TRBD2 (5 bases each). Deletions cut 2 bases from V and 9 bases from J, with 18 bases between. CDR3 length: 15 amino acids. From germline, CDR1 is MDHEN and CDR2 SYDVKM. As DNA, the CDR3 is TGTGCCAGCAGTTTAAGTTGGGAAAGAGGGACCACGCAGTATTTT. Amino acid sequence: CASSLSWERGTTQYF.

This clone was detected a few times. This chain joins TRBV15 and TRBJ2-3, with 8 positions matching TRBD2. J gave up 2 bases and V 1 base, and 2 bases lay outside the gene matches. Germline CDR1 LNHNV, CDR2 YYDKDF (reference sequence). The CDR3 spans 15 residues. The CDR3 here is CATSRGTSPTDTQYF. The CDR3 nucleotides are TGTGCCACCAGCAGAGGGACTAGCCCCACAGATACGCAGTATTTT. The variable domain in full, with the rest retrieved from reference TRBV15 and TRBJ2-3, is DAMVIQNPRYQVTQFGKPVTLSCSQTLNHNVMYWYQQKSSQAPKLLFHYYDKDFNNEADTPDNFQSRRPNTSFCFLDIRSPGLGDTAMYLCATSRGTSPTDTQYFGPGTRLTVL.

This clone appeared once. The gene calls are TRBV5-5 and TRBJ1-5; D is unresolved. The V and J ends lost 2 bases and 1 base respectively, with 7 bases between them. Looked up from germline, CDR1 is SGHKS and CDR2 is YYEKEE (reference sequence). The CDR3 length is 14 residues. The CDR3 nucleotides read TGTGCCAGCAGCTTATCCGGGAGCAATCAGCCCCAGCATTTT. Translating it yields CASSLSGSNQPQHF.

The CDR3 sequence is CASSPLGANTGELFF. Written as DNA, the CDR3 is TGTGCCAGCAGCCCGCTTGGAGCGAACACCGGGGAGCTGTTTTTT. The chain combines TRBV7-3 with TRBJ2-2; D gene unclear. Germline-derived CDR1 and CDR2 are SGHTA and FQGTGA. V dropped 5 bases and J dropped 0 bases, with 10 bases sitting between them. This CDR3 region has 15 residues.

This rearrangement joins TRBV14 to TRBJ1-4, with TRBD1 matching 8 bases. The junction had 6 bases not matched to a gene; V was cut back by 4 bases and J by 8 bases. This CDR3 contains 14 residues. The germline gives CDR1 SGHDN, CDR2 FVKESK. This chain's CDR3 is CASSLRGPREKLFF. In DNA, the CDR3 is TGTGCCAGCAGCCTCAGGGGGCCCAGGGAAAAACTGTTTTTT.

V usage is TRBV28 and J usage is TRBJ2-7; tentative D call: TRBD1 (6 bases). With 6 bases removed from V and 2 bases from J, the gap between germline ends came to 14 bases. The CDR3 consists of 14 residues. Per germline, CDR1 MDHEN and CDR2 SYDVKM. The CDR3 coding sequence is TGTGCCAGCAGCCGCGACAGGTTACCCTACGAGCAGTACTTC. Amino acid sequence: CASSRDRLPYEQYF.

The genes are TRBV5-7 and TRBJ1-2; D is perhaps TRBD1 (5 bases). TRBV5-7 is annotated as an ORF whose role is uncertain. The CDR3 has 16 residues. V lost 1 base to trimming and J lost 6 bases, with 19 bases between them. The CDR3 protein is CASSLRGSPGEDGYTF. Here the CDR3 DNA reads TGTGCCAGCAGCTTGAGGGGAAGTCCCGGGGAAGATGGCTACACCTTC.

The chain combines TRBV2 with TRBJ2-7; TRBD2 matches 7 bases. The CDR3 spans 17 residues. Germline CDR1 reads SNHLY; CDR2 reads FYNNEI. V lost 6 bases to trimming and J lost 1 base; unmatched junction nucleotides: 15. CDR3 residues: CASSPRLRLAVSYEQYF. The CDR3, as DNA: TGTGCCAGCAGCCCCCGTTTGCGCCTAGCGGTATCCTACGAGCAGTACTTC. The entire variable domain, with the rest obtained from reference TRBV2 and TRBJ2-7, is as follows: EPEVTQTPSHQVTQMGQEVILRCVPISNHLYFYWYRQILGQKVEFLVSFYNNEISEKSEIFDDQFSVERPDGSNFTLKIRSTKLEDSAMYFCASSPRLRLAVSYEQYFGPGTRLTVT.